The 28 T cell receptor beta chains below come from one sample, sequenced in a study of cytomegalovirus exposure and HLA in healthy donors. PCR used 60 Vbeta primers and 13 Jbeta primers. Libraries were prepared by immunoSEQ multiplex PCR; TCRdb keeps only in-frame clonotypes and omits some of them. Found here are 270,000 or so clones, around 86% of them singletons; the top ten hold approximately 4.3%. Source material: PBMCs. All receptors derive from a man in his forties or fifties in good health and CMV-seropositive.

V is TRBV7-3 and J is TRBJ2-3; 13 bases map to TRBD2. Losses at the gene ends were 5 bases for V and 2 bases for J; bases not matched to a gene: 4. The CDR3 is 16 amino acids. CDR1 and CDR2 from the germline V gene are SGHTA and FQGTGA. CDR3 DNA: TGTGCCAGCAGCCCCGGACTAGCGGGAGTCACAGATACGCAGTATTTT. Protein: CASSPGLAGVTDTQYF.

The chain links TRBV27 to TRBJ2-7; TRBD2 matches at 9 bases. Germline-derived CDR1 and CDR2 are MNHEY and SMNVEV (reference sequence). V was pared by 5 bases and J by 5 bases, with 19 bases of the junction left unmatched. The length of the CDR3 is 18 residues. In DNA form, the CDR3 reads TGTGCCAGCAGTGATGATGAGGCGGGAGGGCCTTCCGGGAACGAGCAGTACTTC. This gives the protein CASSDDEAGGPSGNEQYF.

V usage is TRBV5-1 and J usage is TRBJ2-7, with 8 nucleotides matching TRBD1. The germline V gene encodes CDR1 SGHRS and CDR2 YFSETQ. With 4 bases clipped from V and 6 bases from J, the junction kept 9 bases outside the gene matches. This CDR3 contains 14 residues. CDR3 in amino acids: CASSPLDRGGEQYF. CDR3 bases: TGCGCCAGCAGCCCGCTCGACAGGGGAGGCGAGCAGTACTTC.

For this clone: The junction and the germline gene differ at one end; a read error may be behind it. V and J are TRBV9 and TRBJ2-3, with 10 bases lining up with TRBD1. This CDR3 comprises 17 residues. Germline-derived CDR1 and CDR2 are SGDLS and YYNGEE. Written as DNA, the CDR3 is TGTGCCGGCAGCCATCCCTCCCGCGGGACAGGGGAAAATACGCAGTATTTT. As protein: CAGSHPSRGTGENTQYF. The full variable domain, completed using reference TRBV9 and TRBJ2-3, is DSGVTQTPKHLITATGQRVTLRCSPRSGDLSVYWYQQSLDQGLQFLIQYYNGEERAKGNILERFSAQQFPDLHSELNLSSLELGDSALYFCAGSHPSRGTGENTQYFGPGTRLTVL.

This clone was counted once. The V call is TRBV6-1, the J call TRBJ2-7; no clear D gene. V lost 4 bases and J 3 bases, leaving 7 bases between the germline ends. There are 12 residues in the CDR3. Germline V gene sequence: CDR1 MNHNS, CDR2 SASEGT. CDR3 nucleotides: TGTGCCAGCAGTGCAGGTTACTACGAGCAGTACTTC. It specifies CASSAGYYEQYF.

This chain uses TRBV6-5 with TRBJ2-1; a possible D gene is TRBD2 (6 bases). Trimming pared 0 bases from V and 6 bases from J, leaving 15 bases between. The CDR3 sequence is 16 residues long. Germline CDR1 is MNHEY and CDR2 is SVGAGI. Here the CDR3 reads CASSYSGMEGGNEQFF. DNA for the CDR3: TGTGCCAGCAGTTACTCGGGGATGGAGGGCGGCAATGAGCAGTTCTTC.

A few counts support this clone. V is TRBV18 and J is TRBJ2-7; TRBD1 matches 11 bases. Germline V CDR1 and CDR2: KGHSH, LQKENI. Trimming took 2 bases from V and 5 from J; bases not matched to a gene: 11. The CDR3 is made up of 17 amino acids. Here the CDR3 reads CASSPIGVGTGGHEQYF. CDR3 sequence (DNA): TGTGCCAGCTCACCAATCGGAGTGGGGACAGGGGGTCACGAGCAGTACTTC. The variable domain in full, with the rest retrieved from reference TRBV18 and TRBJ2-7, is NAGVMQNPRHLVRRRGQEARLRCSPMKGHSHVYWYRQLPEEGLKFMVYLQKENIIDESGMPKERFSAEFPKEGPSILRIQQVVRGDSAAYFCASSPIGVGTGGHEQYFGPGTRLTVT.

The V and J genes are TRBV5-1 and TRBJ2-3, with D tentatively TRBD1 (6 bases). With 1 base removed from V and 7 bases from J, the gap between germline ends came to 16 bases. This CDR3 spans 15 amino acids. Germline V gene sequence: CDR1 SGHRS, CDR2 YFSETQ. The CDR3 bases are TGCGCCAGCAGCTTGTCCGGGATACAGGGTCATACGCAGTATTTT. Its translation: CASSLSGIQGHTQYF.

This clone was picked up a small number of times. The CDR3 here is CASSQDRDENTEAFF. In nucleotides, the CDR3 is TGCGCCAGCAGCCAAGATCGGGATGAAAACACTGAAGCTTTCTTT. The chain combines TRBV4-3 with TRBJ1-1; D gene unclear. V gave up 0 bases and J gave up 2 bases, with 10 bases separating them. The CDR3 contains 15 residues. Germline CDR1 reads LGHNA; CDR2 reads YSLEER.

The J gene is TRBJ1-1, the V gene TRBV19, with 7 bases aligning to TRBD1. Unmatched junction bases numbered 6, after V lost 4 bases and J lost 4 bases. This CDR3 is built from 14 residues. From germline, CDR1 is LNHDA and CDR2 SQIVND (reference sequence). The DNA of the CDR3 is TGTGCCAGTAGTACAGCACAGGGGAGCACTGAAGCTTTCTTT. Protein: CASSTAQGSTEAFF.

This sequence joins TRBV6-1 and TRBJ1-2; 7 nucleotides align to TRBD1. The CDR3 consists of 12 residues. J gave up 3 bases and V 9 bases, and 4 bases lay outside the gene matches. The V gene's germline CDR1 is MNHNS and CDR2 SASEGT. The CDR3 region is CASLTGDYGYTF. Written as DNA, the CDR3 is TGTGCCAGTCTTACAGGGGACTATGGCTACACCTTC.

J is TRBJ2-7 and V is TRBV7-2; TRBD2 might be the D (6 bases). Trimming took 4 bases from V and 3 from J, leaving 13 bases between them. This CDR3 is 14 amino acids long. From germline, CDR1 is SGHTA and CDR2 FQGNSA. The CDR3 loop reads CASSSIAEVYEQYF. The CDR3 DNA is TGTGCCAGCAGCTCGATAGCGGAGGTCTACGAGCAGTACTTC.

This chain uses TRBV7-8 with TRBJ2-5, with 12 bases lining up with TRBD1. Germline CDR1 and CDR2: SGHVS and FQNEAQ. CDR3 length: 15 residues. Trimming took 4 bases from V and 5 from J; bases not matched to a gene: 5. For the CDR3, the DNA is TGTGCCAGCAGCTGGGACAGGGGGCACTGGGAGACCCAGTACTTC. Amino acid sequence: CASSWDRGHWETQYF.

The chain carries TRBV5-4 and TRBJ2-1; 8 nucleotides align to TRBD2. Germline values: CDR1 SGHNT, CDR2 YYREEE (reference sequence). This CDR3 region has 14 residues. With 4 bases clipped from V and 10 bases from J, the junction kept 10 bases outside the gene matches. Here the CDR3 reads CASSLLGASGEQFF. The CDR3, as DNA: TGTGCCAGCAGCCTTCTTGGGGCTAGCGGGGAGCAGTTCTTC.

The rearrangement uses TRBV19 and TRBJ2-3; TRBD1 is a possible D gene (6 bases). The CDR3 has 14 residues. CDR1 is LNHDA, CDR2 SQIVND, per germline (reference sequence). Trimming left V 5 bases short and J 5 bases short, with 14 bases between. CDR3 in amino acids: CASSFSGEGDTQYF. As DNA, the CDR3 is TGTGCCAGTAGTTTTTCAGGGGAAGGAGATACGCAGTATTTT.

V usage is TRBV7-2 and J usage is TRBJ1-5, with unresolved D. The CDR3 contains 14 residues. Germline CDR1 reads SGHTA; CDR2 reads FQGNSA. V lost 7 bases to trimming and J lost 4 bases, with 14 bases between them. The chain's CDR3 is CASTPGGYNQPQHF. CDR3 nucleotide sequence: TGTGCCAGCACCCCGGGAGGGTATAATCAGCCCCAGCATTTT.

V is TRBV5-4 and J is TRBJ2-5; D perhaps matches TRBD2 (5 bases). The V and J ends lost 4 bases and 2 bases respectively, with 15 bases between them. CDR1 SGHNT and CDR2 YYREEE come from the germline V gene (reference sequence). The CDR3 length is 15 residues. The CDR3 DNA reads as TGTGCCAGCAGCATTAAGGTGTGGAGGCAAGAGACCCAGTACTTC. Protein sequence: CASSIKVWRQETQYF.

This clone was seen just once. The chain is built from TRBV4-3 and TRBJ2-5; TRBD1 aligns across 8 bases. The end of the DNA aligns better with TRBJ2-7, so the J call may be wrong. CDR1 and CDR2 from the germline V gene are LGHNA and YSLEER. The CDR3 consists of 15 residues. The CDR3 protein is CASSQGQGPTYEQYF. Written as DNA, the CDR3 is TGCGCCAGCAGCCAAGGACAGGGGCCTACGTACGAGCAGTACTTC.

The chain couples TRBV6-1 to TRBJ2-7; 8 bases line up with TRBD1. After removal of 6 bases from V and 6 bases from J, the junction contained 10 bases not matched to a gene. In germline, CDR1 is MNHNS, CDR2 SASEGT. This CDR3 contains 14 residues. The CDR3 loop reads CASSSLQGASEQYF. In DNA, the CDR3 is TGTGCCAGCAGCTCCCTCCAGGGGGCTTCCGAGCAGTACTTC.

This clone appeared a few times. The chain is built from TRBV9 and TRBJ2-1, with TRBD2 matching 8 bases. After removal of 0 bases from V and 4 bases from J, the junction contained 6 bases not matched to a gene. CDR3 size: 16 residues. Germline assignment: CDR1 SGDLS and CDR2 YYNGEE. The CDR3 sequence is CASSVGAGDGYNEQFF. In nucleotides, the CDR3 is TGTGCCAGCAGCGTAGGAGCGGGAGACGGGTACAATGAGCAGTTCTTC. Variable domain in full (rest from reference TRBV9 and TRBJ2-1): DSGVTQTPKHLITATGQRVTLRCSPRSGDLSVYWYQQSLDQGLQFLIQYYNGEERAKGNILERFSAQQFPDLHSELNLSSLELGDSALYFCASSVGAGDGYNEQFFGPGTRLTVL.

This chain connects TRBV28 to TRBJ2-1; 11 nucleotides match TRBD2. This CDR3 region has 15 residues. Germline CDR1 is MDHEN and CDR2 is SYDVKM. V shed 6 bases, J shed 9 bases, and the junction held 10 bases outside the gene matches. The CDR3 region is CASRGTNGLAGEQFF. As DNA, the CDR3 is TGTGCCAGCAGGGGGACGAATGGACTAGCGGGTGAGCAGTTCTTC.

The chain recombines TRBV9 with TRBJ1-1, with TRBD1 identical over 7 bases. Germline-derived CDR1 and CDR2 are SGDLS and YYNGEE. The CDR3 is 17 amino acids. Trimming at V came to 0 bases and at J to 1 base, leaving 9 bases not matched to a gene. The CDR3 coding sequence is TGTGCCAGCAGCGTAGCTCCGGACAGGAGCCCGAACACTGAAGCTTTCTTT. This encodes CASSVAPDRSPNTEAFF.

V gene TRBV11-2 combines with J gene TRBJ2-7; 9 bases are shared with TRBD1. The germline V gene encodes CDR1 SGHAT and CDR2 FQNNGV. The V gene end was trimmed by 6 bases and the J gene end by 5 bases; junction bases not matched to a gene: 14. This CDR3 spans 16 amino acids. In DNA form, the CDR3 reads TGTGCCAGCAGACGACCCGGGACAGGGTTAGTCCACGAGCAGTACTTC. It codes for CASRRPGTGLVHEQYF. Full variable domain (missing parts from reference TRBV11-2 and TRBJ2-7): EAGVAQSPRYKIIEKRQSVAFWCNPISGHATLYWYQQILGQGPKLLIQFQNNGVVDDSQLPKDRFSAERLKGVDSTLKIQPAKLEDSAVYLCASRRPGTGLVHEQYFGPGTRLTVT.

The rearrangement links TRBV14 to TRBJ2-1; 9 bases align to TRBD2. CDR3 length: 16 residues. Trimming at V came to 4 bases and at J to 2 bases, leaving 6 bases not matched to a gene. Germline V gene lookup returns CDR1 SGHDN and CDR2 FVKESK. The CDR3 bases are TGTGCCAGCAGCCCGGGCGGGAGGGCCGCCTACAATGAGCAGTTCTTC. It is translated as CASSPGGRAAYNEQFF. Full variable domain (outside the CDR3, taken from reference TRBV14 and TRBJ2-1): EAGVTQFPSHSVIEKGQTVTLRCDPISGHDNLYWYRRVMGKEIKFLLHFVKESKQDESGMPNNRFLAERTGGTYSTLKVQPAELEDSGVYFCASSPGGRAAYNEQFFGPGTRLTVL.

The J gene is TRBJ1-1, the V gene TRBV28, with a weak D call TRBD1 (5 bases). Trimming shortened V by 7 bases and J by 7 bases, and 16 bases separated the two germline ends. This CDR3 region has 13 residues. The V gene's germline CDR1 is MDHEN and CDR2 SYDVKM. The CDR3 nucleotides read TGTGCCAGCAATTACGGGGGAACGTTTGAAGCTTTCTTT. It specifies CASNYGGTFEAFF.

The chain joins TRBV6-5 to TRBJ1-5, with 7 bases lining up with TRBD1. This CDR3 region has 15 residues. Germline-derived CDR1 and CDR2 are MNHEY and SVGAGI. V lost 7 bases to trimming and J lost 6 bases; unmatched junction nucleotides: 12. CDR3 in amino acids: CASNRFRGSGQPQHF. The CDR3 nucleotides are TGTGCCAGCAATCGCTTCAGGGGGAGCGGTCAGCCCCAGCATTTT.

The chain carries TRBV7-9 and TRBJ2-6; 7 bases align to TRBD1. CDR1 is SEHNR, CDR2 FQNEAQ, per germline (reference sequence). Trimming cost V 4 bases and J 0 bases; bases outside gene matches: 6. The CDR3 consists of 17 residues. CDR3 sequence (DNA): TGTGCCAGCAGCTCTGGGACAGAGAGCTCTGGGGCCAACGTCCTGACTTTC. This gives the protein CASSSGTESSGANVLTF.

V and J are TRBV11-2 and TRBJ2-1, with 11 bases fitting TRBD2. CDR1 is SGHAT, CDR2 FQNNGV, per germline. This CDR3 region has 18 residues. V lost 4 bases and J lost 0; bases outside the gene matches: 8. The CDR3 sequence: CASSSGTSGYSSYNEQFF. CDR3 DNA: TGTGCCAGCAGCTCCGGGACTAGCGGTTATAGCTCCTACAATGAGCAGTTCTTC. Drawing the rest from reference TRBV11-2 and TRBJ2-1, the complete variable domain is EAGVAQSPRYKIIEKRQSVAFWCNPISGHATLYWYQQILGQGPKLLIQFQNNGVVDDSQLPKDRFSAERLKGVDSTLKIQPAKLEDSAVYLCASSSGTSGYSSYNEQFFGPGTRLTVL.